This TCR beta chain was identified during a study of CD8+ T cells in alopecia areata. Study-wide background: The authors grafted skin from approximately 6-12-month-old C3H/HeJ donors with spontaneous alopecia onto roughly 6-10-week-old female C3H/HeJ mice.

As the sequencing template, cDNA was produced by extracting RNA and reverse transcribing it. The table came from immunoSEQ multiplex PCR; TCRdb's copy has only in-frame clones and leaves some out. There are roughly 110,000 clones in the sample, none observed a single time. With respect to this clone: The target antigen is unknown. The gene names here belong to mouse. The CDR3 end lies 4 residues beyond the end of the read and is filled in from the germline J gene.

The CDR3 is 14 amino acids. Germline CDR1 and CDR2: NNHNN and SYGAGS (reference sequence). Study-wide results and limits: Among patients, TCR sharing was less clear than in mice, a difference possibly due in part to HLA diversity in the patient population. Scalp samples also yield sequences of resident alphabeta T cells from normal skin.

The chain uses TRBV13-2 and TRBJ2-5, with 7 bases fitting TRBD2. The sequencing input was lesional skin. This receptor was taken from a C3H/HeJ mouse with alopecia areata. MHC haplotype here: H2-k. The CDR3 is CASGAPAGGDTQYF. The DNA read from the CDR3 is TGTGCCAGCGGGGCCCCGGCTGGGGGTGAC.